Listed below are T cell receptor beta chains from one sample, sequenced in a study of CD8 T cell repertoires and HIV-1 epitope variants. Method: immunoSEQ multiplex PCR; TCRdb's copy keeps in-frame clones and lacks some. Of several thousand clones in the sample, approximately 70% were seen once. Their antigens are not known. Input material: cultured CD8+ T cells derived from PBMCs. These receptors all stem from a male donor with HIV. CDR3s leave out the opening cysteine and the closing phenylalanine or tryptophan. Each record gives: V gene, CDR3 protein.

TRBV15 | ATSSPGTGGPDYGYT
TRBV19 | ASSIVWTGENYEQY
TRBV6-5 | ASSSTSGGWLF
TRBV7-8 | ASSLSPGANVLT
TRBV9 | ASSPQGTEAF
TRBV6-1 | ASSEGTGYSPLH
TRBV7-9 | ASSFRGNTGELF
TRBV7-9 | ASSPGSADEQF
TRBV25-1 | ATADRESEKLF
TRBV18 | ASSPRENSPLH
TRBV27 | ASSLGTSGSNQY
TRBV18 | ASSPRRLENTGELF
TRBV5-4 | ASSFSGGTEAF
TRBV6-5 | ASSYSPYTEAF
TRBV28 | ASSSLQGGDEQY
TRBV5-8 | ASSLTTSGNYNEQF
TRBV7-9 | ASSLDRVAYNSPLH
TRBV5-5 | ASSLAAGGSSYEQY
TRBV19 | ASGEYGGDTQY
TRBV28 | ASNRGSNYGYT